These T cell receptor beta chains were read from a single sample in a study. A single record per CDR3 protein comes from TCRdb applying MiXCR to the RT-PCR reads. The data contain more than 550,000 distinct CDR3 sequences, 14% of them seen just once; the ten biggest clones take up 3.6%. What was sequenced was memory CD4+ T cells from blood. These receptors came from a female donor in good health, serving as a healthy control. CDR3s leave out the opening cysteine and the closing phenylalanine or tryptophan.

V: TRBV6-2/TRBV6-3
CDR3: ASSYSRRTQY

V: TRBV6-6
CDR3: ASSYGSQRYEQY

V: TRBV7-9
CDR3: ASSIWDDGTNEKLF

V: TRBV7-8
CDR3: ASSVGQGRGETQY

V: TRBV20-1
CDR3: SARERGLAGGRNIQY

V: TRBV5-1
CDR3: ASSLSGREPSTDTQY

V: TRBV18
CDR3: ASSPTGSDTEAF

V: TRBV7-2
CDR3: ASSSRQSTDTQY

V: TRBV6-5
CDR3: ASSYSTLTWNNSPLH

V: TRBV6-6
CDR3: ASSVMTSTDTQY

V: TRBV2
CDR3: ASSANPHQPQH

V: TRBV5-1
CDR3: ASSLAPDRVGYEQY

V: TRBV3-1
CDR3: ASSRGGAHMSDTQY

V: TRBV2
CDR3: ASTFDNEQF

V: TRBV10-3
CDR3: AKDRGENIQY

V: TRBV29-1
CDR3: SVMNREEKAF

V: TRBV7-2
CDR3: ASSTRTSGYEQY

V: TRBV2
CDR3: ASSAFLASNQPQH

V: TRBV27
CDR3: ASSRLAGRYEQY

V: TRBV5-1
CDR3: ASSLVGRGGFDYEQY

V: TRBV7-2
CDR3: ASSLGRDRAYEQY

V: TRBV7-9
CDR3: ASSLAGSYTEAF

V: TRBV28
CDR3: ASSFGVGGDFNYGYT

V: TRBV12-3/TRBV12-4
CDR3: ASRVRTADSPLH

V: TRBV12-3/TRBV12-4
CDR3: ASSLVFRDYGYT

V: TRBV20-1
CDR3: SAYRRESPETQY

V: TRBV3-1
CDR3: ASSRLNSNQPQH

V: TRBV29-1
CDR3: SVEDLTGGIQY

V: TRBV5-1
CDR3: ASSPLDGSSYEQY

V: TRBV9
CDR3: ASSVGPAGGETQY

V: TRBV5-1
CDR3: ASSLVGTNAYEQF

V: TRBV7-2
CDR3: ASSAISGTGWDGYT

V: TRBV9
CDR3: ASSVAVEGHSGYT

V: TRBV12-3/TRBV12-4
CDR3: ASSRRGNTEAF

V: TRBV19
CDR3: ASRTWGQETQHGYT

V: TRBV5-1
CDR3: ASSSQGVNTEAF

V: TRBV20-1
CDR3: SASREGKPYEQY

V: TRBV4-2
CDR3: ASSQVDVGDTQY

V: TRBV5-1
CDR3: ASSLVEGGGYT

V: TRBV28
CDR3: ASSLGGLAGGKGEQY

V: TRBV6-2/TRBV6-3
CDR3: ASSGQGAFYGYT

V: TRBV29-1
CDR3: SVPGRGSYNEQF

V: TRBV20-1
CDR3: SARNKRQSSYNEQF

V: TRBV20-1
CDR3: SAKRGGLDTQY

V: TRBV6-5
CDR3: ASRLTTNYGYT

V: TRBV7-9
CDR3: ASSWGQADLTDTQY

V: TRBV7-7
CDR3: ASSQGTGKETQY

V: TRBV6-5
CDR3: ASTAPSQETQY

V: TRBV20-1
CDR3: SAQGREGTNYGYT

V: TRBV20-1
CDR3: SARTGTFGQPQH

V: TRBV7-2
CDR3: ASSLRTSGRYNEQF

V: TRBV2
CDR3: ASVYQETQY

V: TRBV6-5
CDR3: ASLGLAGGGYEQY

V: TRBV20-1
CDR3: SARVAAAPGGEQF